The 4 T cell receptor beta chains below come from one sample, sequenced in a study of cytomegalovirus exposure and HLA in healthy donors. Vbeta (60) and Jbeta (13) primers were used in the PCR. Data came from immunoSEQ multiplex PCR; TCRdb stores just in-frame clones and leaves some out. The table shows under 130,000 clones, with about 74% occurring only once. Sequencing input: PBMCs. Every receptor here comes from a female donor in good health and CMV-seropositive.

The chain couples TRBV11-2 to TRBJ2-7; TRBD2 agrees at 7 bases. Germline V gene sequence: CDR1 SGHAT, CDR2 FQNNGV. This CDR3 spans 15 amino acids. V was clipped by 5 bases and J by 0 bases; unmatched bases: 7. DNA for the CDR3: TGTGCCAGCAGCGCCGTCCGCGGGAGCTCCTACGAGCAGTACTTC. Translation gives CASSAVRGSSYEQYF.

The V gene is TRBV27, the J gene TRBJ2-2, with D possibly TRBD1 on 7 matching bases. Germline CDR1 is MNHEY and CDR2 is SMNVEV (reference sequence). The CDR3 runs to 13 residues. V was clipped by 9 bases and J by 6 bases, with 14 bases between them. This CDR3 is CASQGGIAGELFF. The CDR3 nucleotides are TGTGCCAGTCAGGGGGGAATCGCCGGGGAGCTGTTTTTT.

The genes are TRBV5-5 and TRBJ1-1, with D possibly TRBD1 on 5 matching bases. Trimming removed 4 bases at V and 6 bases at J, with 16 bases between. Per the germline V gene, CDR1 is SGHKS and CDR2 is YYEKEE (reference sequence). The CDR3 consists of 14 residues. DNA for the CDR3: TGTGCCAGCAGCGCGGGGCATAACTGGCCTGAAGCTTTCTTT. Its protein product is CASSAGHNWPEAFF. The complete variable domain, with remaining parts taken from reference TRBV5-5 and TRBJ1-1, reads DAGVTQSPTHLIKTRGQQVTLRCSPISGHKSVSWYQQVLGQGPQFIFQYYEKEERGRGNFPDRFSARQFPNYSSELNVNALLLGDSALYLCASSAGHNWPEAFFGQGTRLTVV.

The chain's CDR3 is CASSPSGDGYNEQFF. The CDR3 nucleotides read TGTGCCAGCAGCCCGAGCGGGGATGGCTACAATGAGCAGTTCTTC. This sequence joins TRBV7-9 and TRBJ2-1, with TRBD2 matching over 7 bases. Trimming at V came to 5 bases and at J to 3 bases, leaving 7 bases not matched to a gene. Germline V gene data show CDR1 as SEHNR and CDR2 as FQNEAQ (reference sequence). The CDR3 sequence is 15 residues long.